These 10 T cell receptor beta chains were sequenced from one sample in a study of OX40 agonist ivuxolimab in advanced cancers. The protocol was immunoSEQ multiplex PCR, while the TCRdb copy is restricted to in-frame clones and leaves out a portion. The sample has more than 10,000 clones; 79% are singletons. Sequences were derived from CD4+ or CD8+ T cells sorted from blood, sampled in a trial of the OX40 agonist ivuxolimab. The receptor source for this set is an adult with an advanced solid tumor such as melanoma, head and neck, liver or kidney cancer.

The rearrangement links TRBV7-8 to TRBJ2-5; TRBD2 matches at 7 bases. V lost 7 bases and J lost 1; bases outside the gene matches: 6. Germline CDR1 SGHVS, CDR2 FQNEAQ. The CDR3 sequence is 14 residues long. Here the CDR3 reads CASTSGLLQETQYF. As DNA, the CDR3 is TGTGCCAGCACTAGCGGACTACTCCAAGAGACCCAGTACTTC.

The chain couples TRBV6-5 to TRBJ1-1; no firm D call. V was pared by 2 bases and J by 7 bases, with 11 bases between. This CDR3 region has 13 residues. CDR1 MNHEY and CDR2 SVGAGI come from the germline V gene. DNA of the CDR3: TGTGCCAGCAGTTACGTCGAGCGAGATGAAGCTTTCTTT. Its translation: CASSYVERDEAFF.

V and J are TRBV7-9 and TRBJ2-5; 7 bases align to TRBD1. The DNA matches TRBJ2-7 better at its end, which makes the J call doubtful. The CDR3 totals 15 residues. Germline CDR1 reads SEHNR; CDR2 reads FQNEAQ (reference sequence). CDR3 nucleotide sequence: TGTGCCAGCAGCTTCTTGGGGACAGCTGACTACGAGCAGTACTTC. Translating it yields CASSFLGTADYEQYF.

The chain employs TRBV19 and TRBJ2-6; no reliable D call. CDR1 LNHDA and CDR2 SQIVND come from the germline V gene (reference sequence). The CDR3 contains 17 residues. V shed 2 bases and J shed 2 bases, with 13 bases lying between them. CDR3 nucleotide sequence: TGTGCCAGTAGTATAAAGAGACTCGTGGCTGGGGCCAACGTCCTGACTTTC. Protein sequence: CASSIKRLVAGANVLTF.

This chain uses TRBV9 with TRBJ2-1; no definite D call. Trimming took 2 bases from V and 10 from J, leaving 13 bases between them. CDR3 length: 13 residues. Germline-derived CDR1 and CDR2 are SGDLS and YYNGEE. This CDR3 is CASSVVEFGEQFF. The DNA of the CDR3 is TGTGCCAGCAGCGTCGTAGAGTTCGGGGAGCAGTTCTTC.

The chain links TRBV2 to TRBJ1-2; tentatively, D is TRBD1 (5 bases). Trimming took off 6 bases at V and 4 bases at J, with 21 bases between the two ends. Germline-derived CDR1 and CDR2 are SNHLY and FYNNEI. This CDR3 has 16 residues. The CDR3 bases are TGTGCCAGCAGACGACAGAGGGAAACTGGAATCTATGGCTACACCTTC. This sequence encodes CASRRQRETGIYGYTF.

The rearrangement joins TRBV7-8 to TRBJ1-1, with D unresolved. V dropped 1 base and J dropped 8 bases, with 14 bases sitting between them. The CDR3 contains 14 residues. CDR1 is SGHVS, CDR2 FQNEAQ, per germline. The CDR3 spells CASSLGAGPYEAFF. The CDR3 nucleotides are TGTGCCAGCAGCTTAGGCGCAGGCCCGTACGAAGCTTTCTTT.

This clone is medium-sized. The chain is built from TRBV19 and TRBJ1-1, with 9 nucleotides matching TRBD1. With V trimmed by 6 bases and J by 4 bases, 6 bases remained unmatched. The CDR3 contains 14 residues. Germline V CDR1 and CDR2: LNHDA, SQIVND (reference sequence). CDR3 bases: TGTGCCAGTAGGGTAGACAGGGGGTTCACTGAAGCTTTCTTT. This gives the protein CASRVDRGFTEAFF.

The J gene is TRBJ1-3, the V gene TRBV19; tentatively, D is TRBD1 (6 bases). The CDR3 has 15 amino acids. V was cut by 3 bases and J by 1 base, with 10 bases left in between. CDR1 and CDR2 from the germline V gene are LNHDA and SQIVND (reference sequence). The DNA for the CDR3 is TGTGCCAGTAGTATTGGACAGTCATCTGGAAACACCATATATTTT. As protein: CASSIGQSSGNTIYF.

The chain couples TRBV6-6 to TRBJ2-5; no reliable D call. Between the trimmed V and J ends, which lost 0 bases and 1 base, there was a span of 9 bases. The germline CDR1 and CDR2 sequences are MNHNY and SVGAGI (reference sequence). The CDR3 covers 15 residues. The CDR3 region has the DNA TGTGCCAGCAGTTACTCGCCGTCGGGCCAAGAGACCCAGTACTTC. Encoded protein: CASSYSPSGQETQYF.